These 15 T cell receptor beta chains were sequenced from one sample in a study of T cells in narcolepsy. Only in-frame clones appear in the TCRdb table, and some are missing; sequencing was by immunoSEQ multiplex PCR. The sample consists of 10,000 to 12,000 clones, around 75% of them appearing once. Sequencing was performed on CD45RA- memory CD8+ T cells from PBMCs. These receptors originate from a human donor with narcolepsy.

With regard to this clone: This sample also contains other DNA sequences that code for the same CDR3. J is TRBJ2-2 and V is TRBV7-2, with 7 bases lining up with TRBD2. Germline loops: CDR1 SGHTA, CDR2 FQGNSA. The CDR3 is made up of 14 amino acids. V lost 5 bases and J lost 4; bases outside the gene matches: 4. The CDR3 DNA follows: TGTGCCAGCAGCCCTTGGACTAGCACCGGGGAGCTGTTTTTT. Encoded protein: CASSPWTSTGELFF. Full variable domain (missing parts from reference TRBV7-2 and TRBJ2-2): GAGVSQSPSNKVTEKGKDVELRCDPISGHTALYWYRQSLGQGLEFLIYFQGNSAPDKSGLPSDRFSAERTGGSVSTLTIQRTQQEDSAVYLCASSPWTSTGELFFGEGSRLTVL.

This clone has just one count. As DNA, the CDR3 is TGTGCCAGCAGCCCCCGGGCGGTTGGTGGAGGGGCCTACGAGCAGTACTTC. Translated: CASSPRAVGGGAYEQYF. This sequence joins TRBV11-3 and TRBJ2-7, with D perhaps matching TRBD2 (6 bases). Germline values: CDR1 SGHNT, CDR2 YENEEA. The V and J ends lost 5 bases and 2 bases respectively, with 22 bases between them. The length of the CDR3 is 17 residues.

The chain employs TRBV28 and TRBJ2-7; D gene ambiguous. Germline CDR1 is MDHEN and CDR2 is SYDVKM. V lost 5 bases to trimming and J lost 3 bases, with 5 bases between them. The CDR3 consists of 11 residues. Here the CDR3 DNA reads TGTGCCAGCAGTCCTGGCTACGAGCAGTACTTC. As protein: CASSPGYEQYF.

This clone was recorded a few times. J is TRBJ2-3 and V is TRBV6-4; 8 bases fit TRBD2. The CDR3 loop spans 15 amino acids. Germline CDR1 is MRHNA and CDR2 is SNTAGT. V shed 8 bases, J shed 5 bases, and the junction held 12 bases outside the gene matches. This chain's CDR3 is CASRRSGSGGDTQYF. For the CDR3, the DNA is TGTGCCAGCCGGCGGAGCGGGAGTGGCGGAGATACGCAGTATTTT.

This clone was detected only a few times. This chain links TRBV30 with TRBJ2-1, with D possibly matching TRBD2 (7 bases). CDR3 size: 14 residues. Between the trimmed V and J ends, which lost 0 bases and 5 bases, there was a span of 11 bases. CDR1 and CDR2 (germline): GTSNPN, SVGIG (reference sequence). The CDR3 here is CAWSVGGGNNEQFF. The CDR3 DNA reads TGTGCCTGGAGTGTAGGGGGGGGGAACAATGAGCAGTTCTTC.

The chain couples TRBV18 to TRBJ1-2; D is unclear. The length of the CDR3 is 15 residues. Trimming cost V 1 base and J 0 bases, with 9 bases left between them. Germline V gene data show CDR1 as KGHSH and CDR2 as LQKENI. The CDR3 sequence: CASSPRQPANYGYTF. For the CDR3, the DNA is TGTGCCAGCTCACCACGCCAGCCCGCTAACTATGGCTACACCTTC. The complete variable domain, with remaining parts taken from reference TRBV18 and TRBJ1-2, reads NAGVMQNPRHLVRRRGQEARLRCSPMKGHSHVYWYRQLPEEGLKFMVYLQKENIIDESGMPKERFSAEFPKEGPSILRIQQVVRGDSAAYFCASSPRQPANYGYTFGSGTRLTVV.

This chain joins TRBV7-9 and TRBJ2-7; 7 bases are shared with TRBD1. Germline V gives CDR1 SEHNR, CDR2 FQNEAQ (reference sequence). J was trimmed by 3 bases and V by 5 bases; bases with no gene match: 4. The CDR3 covers 13 residues. CDR3 in DNA: TGTGCCAGCAGCCGGGGACAGATCTACGAGCAGTACTTC. This gives the protein CASSRGQIYEQYF.

The V and J genes are TRBV4-3 and TRBJ1-1; no definite D call. The CDR3 covers 13 residues. Germline-derived CDR1 and CDR2 are LGHNA and YSLEER. V dropped 1 base and J dropped 8 bases, with 11 bases sitting between them. CDR3 in amino acids: CASSQVLRTEAFF. The DNA of the CDR3 is TGCGCCAGCAGCCAAGTTTTAAGAACCGAAGCTTTCTTT.

This clone has a handful of counts. V and J are TRBV5-4 and TRBJ2-2; possible D gene TRBD2, 6 bases. Germline CDR1 and CDR2: SGHNT and YYREEE (reference sequence). Between the trimmed V and J ends, which lost 3 bases and 6 bases, there was a span of 6 bases. The CDR3 runs 12 residues. The CDR3 region has the DNA TGTGCCAGCAGCTGGGGGGCCGGGGAGCTGTTTTTT. This gives the protein CASSWGAGELFF.

The chain links TRBV5-6 to TRBJ1-3; D remains ambiguous. The CDR3 loop spans 15 amino acids. Looked up from germline, CDR1 is SGHDT and CDR2 is YYEEEE. Trimming stripped 2 bases from V and 3 bases from J, with 12 bases between. This chain's CDR3 is CASSLAPGVGNTIYF. For the CDR3, the DNA is TGTGCCAGCAGCTTAGCCCCCGGGGTTGGAAACACCATATATTTT. Filled out from reference TRBV5-6 and TRBJ1-3, the complete variable domain reads DAGVTQSPTHLIKTRGQQVTLRCSPKSGHDTVSWYQQALGQGPQFIFQYYEEEERQRGNFPDRFSGHQFPNYSSELNVNALLLGDSALYLCASSLAPGVGNTIYFGEGSWLTVV.

The chain recombines TRBV4-3 with TRBJ2-3; TRBD2 matches at 9 bases. Looked up from germline, CDR1 is LGHNA and CDR2 is YSLEER. V trimming: 5 bases; J trimming: 4 bases; junction bases outside the gene matches: 4. The CDR3 runs 14 residues. In nucleotides, the CDR3 is TGCGCCAGCAGCATGTGGACTAGCGCAGATACGCAGTATTTT. Its translation is CASSMWTSADTQYF.

This chain uses TRBV28 with TRBJ2-5; a weak D match, TRBD2 (5 bases). The CDR3 sequence is 14 residues long. Trimming stripped 5 bases from V and 2 bases from J, with 12 bases between. Germline-derived CDR1 and CDR2 are MDHEN and SYDVKM. CDR3 residues: CASSLLAWQETQYF. CDR3 bases: TGTGCCAGCAGTCTCCTAGCTTGGCAAGAGACCCAGTACTTC.

V is TRBV11-2 and J is TRBJ2-1, with 8 bases matching TRBD2. This CDR3 contains 15 residues. Germline V CDR1 and CDR2: SGHAT, FQNNGV. V dropped 5 bases and J dropped 6; count of bases not matched to a gene: 9. The CDR3 region is CASSRWGLEFNEQFF. DNA for the CDR3: TGTGCCAGCAGCCGGTGGGGACTAGAGTTCAATGAGCAGTTCTTC.

The chain employs TRBV21-1 and TRBJ1-6. TRBV21-1 counts as a pseudogene. This CDR3 spans 18 amino acids. The CDR3 region is CASRLQLLHIHHNSPLHF. For the CDR3, the DNA is TGTGCCAGCAGACTCCAATTGCTACACATACATCATAATTCACCCCTCCACTTT.

The chain carries TRBV11-3 and TRBJ2-1; a weak D match, TRBD2 (6 bases). Germline V CDR1 and CDR2: SGHNT, YENEEA. The V gene lost 1 base and the J gene lost 6 bases, with 25 bases spanning the gap. The CDR3 sequence is 19 residues long. The CDR3 DNA reads as TGTGCCAGCAGCTTAGTGAGGTCGGGGCTAGCGCCAGGAGGCAATGAGCAGTTCTTC. Its translation is CASSLVRSGLAPGGNEQFF. Full variable domain (remainder filled in from reference TRBV11-3 and TRBJ2-1): EAGVVQSPRYKIIEKKQPVAFWCNPISGHNTLYWYLQNLGQGPELLIRYENEEAVDDSQLPKDRFSAERLKGVDSTLKIQPAELGDSAVYLCASSLVRSGLAPGGNEQFFGPGTRLTVL.